This T cell receptor beta chain was identified during a study of Ad26.COV2.S vaccination and SARS-CoV-2 variants (dated by TCRdb to 2020 to 2022). Describing the broader study: Vaccine-arm donors were drawn from COV1001, a multicentre, randomized, double-blind, placebo-controlled phase I-IIa trial of Ad26.COV2.S in healthy adults. Ad26.COV2.S was given intramuscularly at 5x10^10 or 1x10^11 viral particles, as a single shot or as two shots 56 days apart. The TCR-sequenced set comprised around 30 samples: about 19 Ad26.COV2.S vaccine recipients, 5 placebo recipients and 8 SARS-CoV-2 convalescent individuals. Participants in the trial were split at random into five groups of five each, receiving low-dose or high-dose Ad26.COV2.S once or twice, or else placebo on both occasions. TCRbeta repertoire sequencing served as the tool for gauging how specific and how broad the SARS-CoV-2-reactive T cell receptors were following Ad26.COV2.S vaccination. Blinding of investigators to trial group allocation was maintained during experiments and outcome assessment.

General findings and caveats noted by the study authors: After vaccination, spike-specific CD8+ and CD4+ T cell responses were reported to show substantial breadth. Comparable non-spike TCR breadth was observed between vaccine and placebo recipients, consistent with only spike being contained in the vaccine. Comparing responses between vaccine doses or regimens was not something the study was powered to do. According to the authors, total T cell responses may have been underestimated by the TCR breadth and depth analyses. Spike-specific TCR breadth was higher in Ad26.COV2.S recipients than in placebo recipients (P = 0.0014).

In light of the paper, this sample's treatment or condition label describes: over 15 received Ad26.COV2.S at low or high dose, single or two shots; five or six received placebo; per-sample allocation not given. Repertoires of vaccine and placebo recipients were sequenced from samples taken on day 63 after the first injection. Between 29 July and 7 August 2020, Cohort 1b enrolled 25 adults aged 18-55 years at one site in Boston, USA. Ad26.COV2.S was a replication-incompetent adenovirus type 26 vector expressing a prefusion-stabilized SARS-CoV-2 spike protein from the original Wuhan strain. TCRbeta CDR3 regions were sequenced with the immunoSEQ Assay. After extraction, genomic DNA underwent amplification by bias-controlled multiplex PCR, followed by high-throughput sequencing. In the original analysis: To quantify the absolute abundance of every unique TCRbeta CDR3 region, sequences were collapsed and filtered. T cell fraction was estimated by normalizing TCRbeta template counts to usable DNA, which was measured by amplifying reference genes present in all nucleated cells. Repertoire TCRs were annotated as SARS-CoV-2-specific by exact matching of V gene, CDR3 amino acid sequence and J gene to a known reactive TCR set. MIRA supplied the reference SARS-CoV-2 TCR set, which was filtered for enrichment in COVID-19-positive ImmuneCODE repertoires so that public or cross-reactive TCRs were removed. Using the MIRA antigens, annotated TCRs were further analysed by specific ORF or by position within an ORF. Breadth was defined as the number of annotated unique rearrangements divided by the total number of unique productive rearrangements, and depth was defined as the summed frequency of the annotated unique rearrangements. TCR breadth was compared between groups using two-sided Wilcoxon rank-sum tests. Here the immuneACCESS table is served through TCRdb, limited to in-frame sequences with V and J called. Missing clones are a known gap in these copies; in checked studies unresolved V genes cover under half, and the rest lacks a known reason. The DNA was the basis for D and trimming; V, J and clone size are from that table. Across this sample there are some 350,000 clones, with roughly 81% seen only once. Of the sample, about 3.3% is held by the ten largest clones.

As for this clone: This clone's antigen is unknown. The record has no base qualities; no much larger clone is one base away.

The source of this sequence is a person between 18 and 59 years old who received the Ad26.COV2.S COVID-19 vaccine or a placebo. Sequencing used peripheral blood, obtained in a trial of Ad26.COV2.S vaccine versus placebo.

The sequenced DNA is TGTGCCAGCAGTGAACCGAGCGGGGGGGCCTACGAGCAGTACTTC. This sequence encodes CASSEPSGGAYEQYF. The sequence links TRBV27 to TRBJ2-7, with 10 central nucleotides matching TRBD2. V has 5 bases trimmed and J has 2 bases trimmed; junction bases matching no gene number 6. Looking up the germline V gene (reference sequence) yields CDR1 MNHEY and CDR2 SMNVEV. From its cysteine to its phenylalanine, the CDR3 spans 15 amino acids. Of all the DNA, just the CDR3 is kept, 45 bases in frame from base 1.